These 9 T cell receptor beta chains came from one sample sequenced in a study of human CD8 memory T cell subsets (dated by TCRdb to 2020 to 2022). A Human TCR Profiling Kit was used to prepare UMI-labeled 5' RACE TCRbeta libraries. TCRdb reprocessed the reads; each CDR3 protein sequence makes one entry, and DNA is unavailable. This sample's listing comprises 4,500 to 7,000 distinct CDR3 sequences. Around 19% of the sample is taken by the ten largest. Sequenced input: CD8+ T cells from PBMCs. The receptors stem from a human donor in good health.

This rearrangement joins TRBV28 to TRBJ1-5. The CDR3 covers 14 residues. Germline CDR1 reads MDHEN; CDR2 reads SYDVKM. The CDR3 protein is CASSLRQAGVPQHF.

The rearrangement links TRBV5-1 to TRBJ2-2. The CDR3 totals 15 residues. CDR1 and CDR2 from the germline V gene are SGHRS and YFSETQ. CDR3: CASSSQADNTGELFF.

The genes are TRBV4-3 and TRBJ2-3; the D call from TCRdb, TRBD1, cannot be confirmed without DNA. From germline, CDR1 is LGHNA and CDR2 YSLEER. This CDR3 is 14 amino acids long. Here the CDR3 reads CASSQWTGDGTQYF.

This rearrangement joins TRBV13 to TRBJ2-7. CDR3 length: 14 residues. Germline assignment: CDR1 PRHDT and CDR2 FYEKMQ (reference sequence). The CDR3 sequence is CASSFRGGTYEQYF.

According to its frequency, this clonotype is large. The V gene is TRBV9, the J gene TRBJ1-5; the D call from TCRdb, TRBD1, cannot be confirmed without DNA. The CDR3 is 14 amino acids. Per the germline V gene, CDR1 is SGDLS and CDR2 is YYNGEE. The CDR3 sequence is CASSVGQTDQPQHF. The complete variable domain, with remaining parts taken from reference TRBV9 and TRBJ1-5, reads DSGVTQTPKHLITATGQRVTLRCSPRSGDLSVYWYQQSLDQGLQFLIQYYNGEERAKGNILERFSAQQFPDLHSELNLSSLELGDSALYFCASSVGQTDQPQHFGDGTRLSIL.

J is TRBJ2-4 and V is TRBV7-2; TCRdb proposes TRBD1, but this gene call is untestable without DNA. The CDR3 totals 15 residues. Germline CDR1 is SGHTA and CDR2 is FQGNSA. The CDR3 loop reads CASSYSTGTGNIQYF.

The rearrangement uses TRBV27 and TRBJ1-2; TCRdb gives TRBD1 as the D gene, but with no DNA this cannot be confirmed. Germline CDR1 reads MNHEY; CDR2 reads SMNVEV (reference sequence). The CDR3 has 15 residues. CDR3 sequence: CASSQSRTGWKGYTF.

V gene TRBV12-3 or TRBV12-4 combines with J gene TRBJ2-5; TCRdb returns TRBD1, unconfirmable since there is no DNA. This CDR3 spans 15 amino acids. The chain's CDR3 is CASRSGTVSLETQYF.

The CDR3 sequence is CASSLRVHPTNQPQHF. The genes are TRBV28 and TRBJ1-5. Germline-derived CDR1 and CDR2 are MDHEN and SYDVKM. The CDR3 extends over 16 amino acids.